These 14 T cell receptor beta chains came from one sample sequenced in a study of T cells in Graves' hyperthyroidism and ophthalmopathy. TCR beta CDR3 regions were amplified from RNA. Carried out on the TCR CDR3, a first-round RT-PCR used the HTBI primer set. TCRdb redid the calling of the multiplex PCR reads with MiXCR, one entry per CDR3 protein. The table includes hundreds of thousands of distinct CDR3 sequences, 15% to 20% detected once. Sequencing was performed on blood. These receptor sequences come from a man aged 35-49 years with Graves' hyperthyroidism.

This clonotype was counted ten times or more. This chain joins TRBV29-1 and TRBJ2-3, with 7 bases fitting TRBD1. This CDR3 spans 13 amino acids. V dropped 4 bases and J dropped 4; count of bases not matched to a gene: 5. Germline lookup yields CDR1 SQVTM and CDR2 ANQGSEA. The CDR3 here is CSVVRTGPDTQYF. The CDR3 DNA reads as TGCAGCGTTGTCAGGACAGGTCCAGATACGCAGTATTTT.

This clonotype has at least ten counts. The CDR3 protein is CASSLASRWDNSPLHF. As DNA, the CDR3 is TGTGCCAGCAGCTTGGCCAGCCGATGGGATAATTCACCCCTCCACTTT. V gene TRBV5-8 combines with J gene TRBJ1-6; D is uncertain. CDR3 size: 16 residues. With 0 bases removed from V and 5 bases from J, the gap between germline ends came to 12 bases. The V gene's germline CDR1 is SGHTS and CDR2 YDEGEE.

At least ten counts were recorded for this clonotype. DNA for the CDR3: TGTGCCAGCAGCACAAAAGACACTGAAGCTTTCTTT. Translated: CASSTKDTEAFF. The rearrangement uses TRBV7-2 and TRBJ1-1; D is uncertain. V dropped 5 bases and J dropped 3 bases, with 7 bases sitting between them. CDR3 length: 12 residues. In germline, CDR1 is SGHTA, CDR2 FQGNSA.

This clonotype was found many times. V usage is TRBV19 and J usage is TRBJ2-2; no definite D call. Trimming removed 5 bases from V and 7 bases from J, with 23 bases in between. The CDR3 is made up of 17 amino acids. The germline V gene has CDR1 LNHDA and CDR2 SQIVND (reference sequence). The CDR3 is CASSPYIGSRRVGELFF. The CDR3 coding sequence is TGTGCCAGTAGTCCCTATATTGGCAGCCGGCGTGTCGGGGAGCTGTTTTTT.

This clonotype appeared once. The chain has TRBV6-1 and TRBJ1-6, with 8 nucleotides matching TRBD1. The CDR3 has 18 residues. V shed 10 bases, J shed 9 bases, and the junction held 23 bases outside the gene matches. The germline V gene encodes CDR1 MNHNS and CDR2 SASEGT. The CDR3 DNA reads as TGTGCCACCTCGCGGGGGACAGGTTTATTTTCGGGGGTTTCACCCCTCCACTTT. This encodes CATSRGTGLFSGVSPLHF.

Remarks on this clonotype: A much larger clone sits a single nucleotide away, making a read error possible. The chain has TRBV2 and TRBJ2-1; D ambiguous. The CDR3 loop spans 15 amino acids. Germline-derived CDR1 and CDR2 are SNHLY and FYNNEI. CDR3 DNA sequence: TGTGCCAGCGGTGAAGCTGGGCTGGCGCTCAATGAGCAGTTCTTC. It is translated as CASGEAGLALNEQFF. Combining the CDR3 with reference TRBV2 and TRBJ2-1 gives the whole variable domain EPEVTQTPSHQVTQMGQEVILRCVPISNHLYFYWYRQILGQKVEFLVSFYNNEISEKSEIFDDQFSVERPDGSNFTLKIRSTKLEDSAMYFCASGEAGLALNEQFFGPGTRLTVL.

Ten or more counts support this clonotype. The chain uses TRBV5-1 and TRBJ2-7; D may be TRBD1 or TRBD2 (5 bases each). This CDR3 contains 15 residues. The ends were cut back, 0 bases at V and 7 bases at J, with 17 bases in the middle. Germline V lookup: CDR1 SGHRS, CDR2 YFSETQ. The DNA of the CDR3 is TGCGCCAGCAGCTTGGTAGGGACCTCGGCGGGTGAGCAGTACTTC. Translation: CASSLVGTSAGEQYF.

This clonotype showed up many times. This chain's CDR3 is CSARERGALETQYF. DNA of the CDR3: TGCAGTGCTAGGGAGCGGGGGGCCCTGGAGACCCAGTACTTC. The chain uses TRBV20-1 and TRBJ2-5; TRBD2 matches 9 bases. Germline V gives CDR1 DFQATT, CDR2 SNEGSKA (reference sequence). The CDR3 has 14 residues. The J segment lost 5 bases and the V segment lost 3 bases, leaving 7 bases of the junction unmatched.

This clonotype was counted a few times. The chain is built from TRBV9 and TRBJ2-1, with 9 bases matching TRBD1. Germline V CDR1 and CDR2: SGDLS, YYNGEE. This CDR3 comprises 16 residues. The trim removed 0 bases at V and 1 base at J, leaving 2 bases unmatched. CDR3 protein: CASSVAGQGSYNEQFF. CDR3 bases: TGTGCCAGCAGCGTAGCGGGACAGGGATCCTACAATGAGCAGTTCTTC. Based on the CDR3 plus reference TRBV9 and TRBJ2-1, the full variable domain is DSGVTQTPKHLITATGQRVTLRCSPRSGDLSVYWYQQSLDQGLQFLIQYYNGEERAKGNILERFSAQQFPDLHSELNLSSLELGDSALYFCASSVAGQGSYNEQFFGPGTRLTVL.

The chain is built from TRBV28 and TRBJ1-2; a weak D match, TRBD1 (6 bases). The CDR3 loop spans 15 amino acids. The ends were cut back, 3 bases at V and 8 bases at J, with 19 bases in the middle. Germline V gene data show CDR1 as MDHEN and CDR2 as SYDVKM. The CDR3 reads CASSLVRQAAEGYTF. The DNA for the CDR3 is TGTGCCAGCAGTTTGGTCCGACAGGCGGCGGAGGGCTACACCTTC.

This clonotype has at least ten counts. This sequence joins TRBV28 and TRBJ2-7, with TRBD1 matching 7 bases. This CDR3 has 12 amino acids. The germline V gene has CDR1 MDHEN and CDR2 SYDVKM. With V trimmed by 5 bases and J by 5 bases, 3 bases remained unmatched. CDR3 sequence (DNA): TGTGCCAGCAGTATACAGGGGCACGAGCAGTACTTC. Translating gives CASSIQGHEQYF.

This clonotype showed up many times. The chain joins TRBV7-2 to TRBJ1-1, with a possible D match to TRBD1 (6 bases). There are 18 residues in the CDR3. The ends were cut back, 7 bases at V and 1 base at J, with 25 bases in the middle. Germline V lookup: CDR1 SGHTA, CDR2 FQGNSA. The CDR3 bases are TGTGCCAGCACCAAGGGGTCCGGGACAATCTTCTGGAACACTGAAGCTTTCTTT. Translated, it gives CASTKGSGTIFWNTEAFF.

This clonotype was found many times. The V and J genes are TRBV12-3 or TRBV12-4 and TRBJ2-2, with 7 bases that match TRBD1. Trimming cost V 4 bases and J 5 bases; bases outside gene matches: 10. The CDR3 has 16 amino acids. The CDR3 DNA is TGTGCCAGCAGTTCCGGCCGACAGGGTAGGACCGGGGAGCTGTTTTTT. Protein: CASSSGRQGRTGELFF.

This clonotype has only a few counts. The genes are TRBV27 and TRBJ1-5; D remains ambiguous. Trimming shortened V by 6 bases and J by 1 base, and 13 bases separated the two germline ends. Per the germline V gene, CDR1 is MNHEY and CDR2 is SMNVEV (reference sequence). The length of the CDR3 is 15 residues. This CDR3 reads CASSSRIKSNQPQHF. As DNA, the CDR3 is TGTGCCAGCAGCTCCAGGATCAAGAGCAATCAGCCCCAGCATTTT.